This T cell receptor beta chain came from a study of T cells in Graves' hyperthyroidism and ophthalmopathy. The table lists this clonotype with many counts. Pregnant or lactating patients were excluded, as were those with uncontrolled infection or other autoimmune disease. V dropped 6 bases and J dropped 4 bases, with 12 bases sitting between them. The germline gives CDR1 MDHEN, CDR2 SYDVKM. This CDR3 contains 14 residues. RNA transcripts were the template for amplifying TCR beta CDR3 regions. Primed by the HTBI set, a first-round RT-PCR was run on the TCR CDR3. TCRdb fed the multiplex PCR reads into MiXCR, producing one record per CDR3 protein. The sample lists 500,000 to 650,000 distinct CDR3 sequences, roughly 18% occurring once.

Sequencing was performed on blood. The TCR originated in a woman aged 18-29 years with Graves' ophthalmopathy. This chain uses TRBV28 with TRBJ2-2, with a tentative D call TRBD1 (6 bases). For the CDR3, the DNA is TGTGCCAGCAGGATTACAGGGCTCACCGGGGAGCTGTTTTTT. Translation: CASRITGLTGELFF. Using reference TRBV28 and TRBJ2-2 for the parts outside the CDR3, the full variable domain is DVKVTQSSRYLVKRTGEKVFLECVQDMDHENMFWYRQDPGLGLRLIYFSYDVKMKEKGDIPEGYSVSREKKERFSLILESASTNQTSMYLCASRITGLTGELFFGEGSRLTVL.